Reported below is one T cell receptor (beta chain). This entry comes from a study of shared T cell receptors in the human thymus. The method was immunoSEQ multiplex PCR; TCRdb's version includes in-frame clones alone and lacks a portion of them. The data contain hundreds of thousands of clones, about 89% of them singletons. This CDR3 has 14 amino acids. Per germline, CDR1 MNHEY and CDR2 SMNVEV (reference sequence). V was trimmed by 2 bases and J by 3 bases, leaving 7 bases between them. The same sample was also used in a study of human thymus T cells.

This sequence originates from a boy in the first two years of life with a congenital heart defect. The sample taken for sequencing was thymocytes. The chain is built from TRBV27 and TRBJ1-4; D is unresolved. Here the CDR3 reads CASSLKGANEKLFF. In nucleotides, the CDR3 is TGTGCCAGCAGTTTAAAGGGAGCTAATGAAAAACTGTTTTTT.